A selection of T cell receptor beta chains follows, all from one sample in a study of blood T cell repertoires in COVID-19. The method was immunoSEQ multiplex PCR; TCRdb's version includes in-frame clones alone and lacks a portion of them. This sample has roughly 100,000 clones, with approximately 86% found just once. The sample comprised peripheral blood. These receptors all stem from a man between 45 and 60 years old with active or convalescent COVID-19. Each CDR3 is given with its conserved first and last residue.

CDR3,V
CASSQEGGGAGSNQPQHF,TRBV4-1
CASSRGDNTGELFF,TRBV18
CASSVGSPNTGELFF,TRBV9
CASSVQPIQETQYF,TRBV5-1
CASSQGRYTGELFF,TRBV14
CASSQYSGGADTQYF,TRBV3-1/TRBV3-2
CASSFGGDNSPLHF,TRBV5-1
CASSPTSGGFVFF,TRBV7-9
CASSPTSISTDTQYF,TRBV3-1/TRBV3-2
CSASSARGTGQETQYF,TRBV20-1
CASSLARGANEQFF,TRBV5-1
CASSVQGWETQYF,TRBV9
CASSSPRAGETQYF,TRBV11-2
CASSEEWTGGEKLFF,TRBV2
CASSLMFGQGADNGYTF,TRBV5-5
CASRRGQDGSPLHF,TRBV28
CASSFRLEAFF,TRBV7-9
CASSSKQGASGNTIYF,TRBV5-1
CASSEGQGAGGELFF,TRBV9
CASSLGATYNEQFF,TRBV5-1
CASSETGYGNTIYF,TRBV25-1
CASGTGEYSNQPQHF,TRBV10-1
CASSYPGQGSSYNSPLHF,TRBV5-4
CASSLAAGYGREQFF,TRBV7-8
CASSDRTGNGNTIYF,TRBV5-1
CASRTQGSGQFF,TRBV28
CASSFRFQGDTEAFF,TRBV5-1
CASSPETGAYEQYF,TRBV7-2
CASSPNTDTQYF,TRBV6-6
CASRKNRAEENGYTF,TRBV6-5
CASSLSDRKAYGYTF,TRBV7-9
CASSITGSRSGANVLTF,TRBV19
CASSIRQVPYEQYF,TRBV5-8
CASSYETSTNTGELFF,TRBV6-5
CASSFAGNQPQHF,TRBV12-3/TRBV12-4